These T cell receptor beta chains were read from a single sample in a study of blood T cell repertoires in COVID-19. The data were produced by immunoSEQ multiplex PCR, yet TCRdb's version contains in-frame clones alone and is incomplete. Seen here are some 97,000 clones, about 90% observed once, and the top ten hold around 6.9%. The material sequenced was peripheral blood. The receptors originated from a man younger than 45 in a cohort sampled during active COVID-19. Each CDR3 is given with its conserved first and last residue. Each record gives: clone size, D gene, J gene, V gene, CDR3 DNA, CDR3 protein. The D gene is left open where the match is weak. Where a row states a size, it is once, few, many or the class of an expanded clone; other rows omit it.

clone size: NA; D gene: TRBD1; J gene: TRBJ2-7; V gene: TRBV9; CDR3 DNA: TGTGCCAGCAGCGAGGGACAGGGGATCTACGAGCAGTACTTC; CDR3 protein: CASSEGQGIYEQYF
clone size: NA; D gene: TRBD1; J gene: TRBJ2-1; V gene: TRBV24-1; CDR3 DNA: TGTGCCACCAGTGACCCCCGGACAGGGTTCTCCTACAATGAGCAGTTCTTC; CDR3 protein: CATSDPRTGFSYNEQFF
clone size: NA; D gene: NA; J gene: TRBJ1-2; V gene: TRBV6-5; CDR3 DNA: TGTGCCAGCACCAGGGGACCTGATGGCTACACCTTC; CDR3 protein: CASTRGPDGYTF
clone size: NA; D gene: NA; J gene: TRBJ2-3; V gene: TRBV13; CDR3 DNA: TGTGCCAGCAGCTTAGGGAGTCGCACAGATACGCAGTATTTT; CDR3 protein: CASSLGSRTDTQYF
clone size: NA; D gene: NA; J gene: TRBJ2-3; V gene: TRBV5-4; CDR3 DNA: TGTGCCAGCACCGCCCGTGGACAAACAGATGGTACGCAGTATTTT; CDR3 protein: CASTARGQTDGTQYF
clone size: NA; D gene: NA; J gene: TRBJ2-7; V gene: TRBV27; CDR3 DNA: TGTGCCAGCAGTCCTAGGGGCGGCGAGCAGTACTTC; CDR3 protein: CASSPRGGEQYF
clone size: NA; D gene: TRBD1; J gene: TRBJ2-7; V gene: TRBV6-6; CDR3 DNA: TGTGCCAGCAGTTTAGGGGAACAGGGGGTGAACGAGCAGTACTTC; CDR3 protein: CASSLGEQGVNEQYF
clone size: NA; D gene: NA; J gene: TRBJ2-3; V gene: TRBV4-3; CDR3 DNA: TGCGCCAGCAGCCAGGGAGAGATAGATACGCAGTATTTT; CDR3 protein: CASSQGEIDTQYF
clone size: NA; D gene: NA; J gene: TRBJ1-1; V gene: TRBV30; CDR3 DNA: TGTGCCGGAAACTCGGGGGGCCGCACTGAAGCTTTCTTT; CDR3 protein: CAGNSGGRTEAFF
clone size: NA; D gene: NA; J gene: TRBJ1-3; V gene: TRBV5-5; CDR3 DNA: TGTGCCAGCAGCCTAGGGGACTCTGGAAACACCATATATTTT; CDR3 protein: CASSLGDSGNTIYF
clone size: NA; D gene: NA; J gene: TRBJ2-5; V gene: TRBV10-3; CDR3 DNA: TGTGCCACCGAGGACGGGGAAGAGACCCAGTACTTC; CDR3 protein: CATEDGEETQYF
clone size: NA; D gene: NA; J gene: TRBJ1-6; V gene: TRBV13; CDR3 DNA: TGTGCCAGCGTCCCCGTCCTCGGGACTTCAAATAATTCACCCCTCCACTTT; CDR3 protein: CASVPVLGTSNNSPLHF
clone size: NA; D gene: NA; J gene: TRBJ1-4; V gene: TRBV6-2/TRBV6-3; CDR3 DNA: TGTGCCAGCAGTAGCGACCCGGAGGCAACTAATGAAAAACTGTTTTTT; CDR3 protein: CASSSDPEATNEKLFF
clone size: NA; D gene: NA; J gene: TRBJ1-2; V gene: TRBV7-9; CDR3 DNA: TGTGCCAGCAGCACCCCCGGGAGCAACTATGGCTACACCTTC; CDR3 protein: CASSTPGSNYGYTF
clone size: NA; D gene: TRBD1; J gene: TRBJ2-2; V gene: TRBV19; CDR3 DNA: TGTGCCAGTAGTATACACTTCTCTCCGGACAGGGGCTCCACCGGGGAGCTGTTTTTT; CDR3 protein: CASSIHFSPDRGSTGELFF
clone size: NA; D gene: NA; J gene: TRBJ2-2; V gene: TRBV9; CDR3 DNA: TGTGCCAGCAGCGTGGACAGATACCACCGAGGGGAGCTGTTTTTT; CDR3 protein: CASSVDRYHRGELFF
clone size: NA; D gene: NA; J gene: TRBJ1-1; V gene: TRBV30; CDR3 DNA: TGTGCCTGGAGTGTAAAGGGGCGGAACACTGAAGCTTTCTTT; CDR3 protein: CAWSVKGRNTEAFF
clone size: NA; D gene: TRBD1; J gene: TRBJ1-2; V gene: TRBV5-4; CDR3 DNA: TGTGCCAGCAGTCCGAATCCCGGGACAGGGGATGGCTACACCTTC; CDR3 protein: CASSPNPGTGDGYTF
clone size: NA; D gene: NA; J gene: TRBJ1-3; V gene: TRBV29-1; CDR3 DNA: TGCAGCGTTCAGGGGAATGGAAACACCATATATTTT; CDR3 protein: CSVQGNGNTIYF
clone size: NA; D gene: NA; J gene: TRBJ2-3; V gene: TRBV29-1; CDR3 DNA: TGCAGCGGAGGGGGAACAGATACGCAGTATTTT; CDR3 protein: CSGGGTDTQYF
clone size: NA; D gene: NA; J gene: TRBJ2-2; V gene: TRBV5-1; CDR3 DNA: TGCGCCAGCAGCTTGGCAGGCTCGAACACCGGGGAGCTGTTTTTT; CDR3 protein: CASSLAGSNTGELFF
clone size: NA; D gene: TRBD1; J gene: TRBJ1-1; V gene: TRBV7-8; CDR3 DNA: TGTGCCAGCAGCTCATCCTTTGGGACAGGGGACACTGAAGCTTTCTTT; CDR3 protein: CASSSSFGTGDTEAFF
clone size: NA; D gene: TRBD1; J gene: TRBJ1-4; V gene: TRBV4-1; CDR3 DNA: TGCGCCAGCAGCCAACCTAACCCCGGGACAGGGAGAACTAATGAAAAACTGTTTTTT; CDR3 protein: CASSQPNPGTGRTNEKLFF
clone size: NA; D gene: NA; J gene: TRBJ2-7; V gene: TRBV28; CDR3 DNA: TGTGCCAGCAAACCTTACGGGGATTACGAGCAGTACTTC; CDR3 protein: CASKPYGDYEQYF
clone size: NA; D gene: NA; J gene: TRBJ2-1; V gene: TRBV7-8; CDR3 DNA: TGTGCCAGCAGCTTAGGACAGGTAGACAATGAGCAGTTCTTC; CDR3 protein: CASSLGQVDNEQFF
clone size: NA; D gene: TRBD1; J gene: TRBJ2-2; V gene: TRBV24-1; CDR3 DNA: TGTGCCATCGGGAATTTACAGGGGTACACCGGGGAGCTGTTTTTT; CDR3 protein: CAIGNLQGYTGELFF
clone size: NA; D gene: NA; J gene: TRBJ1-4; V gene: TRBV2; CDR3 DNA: TGTGCCAGCAGAGCCGGGACAGAAAAACTGTTTTTT; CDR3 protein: CASRAGTEKLFF
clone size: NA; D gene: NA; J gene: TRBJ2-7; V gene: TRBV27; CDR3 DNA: TGTGCCAGCAGTTTTACCCTGTCTGGGAGCGAGCAGTACTTC; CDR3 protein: CASSFTLSGSEQYF
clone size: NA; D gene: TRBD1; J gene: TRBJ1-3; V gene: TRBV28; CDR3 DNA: TGTGCCAGCAGAAGGACAGGCTCTGGAAACACCATATATTTT; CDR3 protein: CASRRTGSGNTIYF
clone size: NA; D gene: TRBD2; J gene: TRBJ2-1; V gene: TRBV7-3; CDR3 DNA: TGTGCCAGCAGCGCTATCGGGGGGGCTCGCTCCTACAATGAGCAGTTCTTC; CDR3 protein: CASSAIGGARSYNEQFF
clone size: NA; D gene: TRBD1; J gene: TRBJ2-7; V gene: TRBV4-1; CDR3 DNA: TGCGCCAGCAGCCAATGGGTGGGGACAGGGGAGGACCACGAGCAGTACTTC; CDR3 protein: CASSQWVGTGEDHEQYF
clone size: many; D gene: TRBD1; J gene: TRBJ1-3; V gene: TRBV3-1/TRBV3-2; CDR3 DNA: TGTGCCAGCAGCCAAGCGGACAGGGGTGGAAACACCATATATTTT; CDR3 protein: CASSQADRGGNTIYF
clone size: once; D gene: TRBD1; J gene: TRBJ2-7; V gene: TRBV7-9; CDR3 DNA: TGTGCCAGCAGCCCCGGGACAGGGTACGAGCAGTACTTC; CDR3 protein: CASSPGTGYEQYF
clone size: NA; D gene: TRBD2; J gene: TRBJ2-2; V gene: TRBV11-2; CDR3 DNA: TGTGCCAGCAGCTCAATTAGCGGGGGGGCCACCGGGGAGCTGTTTTTT; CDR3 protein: CASSSISGGATGELFF
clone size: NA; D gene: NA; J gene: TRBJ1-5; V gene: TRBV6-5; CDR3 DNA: TGTGCCAGCAGTCGCCTCCAGGATGGCAATCAGCCCCAGCATTTT; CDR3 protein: CASSRLQDGNQPQHF
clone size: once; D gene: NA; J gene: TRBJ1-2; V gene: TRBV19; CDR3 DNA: TGTGCCAGCTCGCCAAGAAGCCATGGCTACACCTTC; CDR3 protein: CASSPRSHGYTF
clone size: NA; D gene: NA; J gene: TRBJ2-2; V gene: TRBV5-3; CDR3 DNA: TGTGCCAGAAGACTAGAAAGGGACGGGGAGCTGTTTTTT; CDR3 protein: CARRLERDGELFF
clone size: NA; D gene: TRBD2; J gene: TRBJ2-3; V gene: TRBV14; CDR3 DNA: TGTGCCAGCAGCCAAGATCCGGGGGGGCCGGGTAAGAGCACAGATACGCAGTATTTT; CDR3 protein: CASSQDPGGPGKSTDTQYF
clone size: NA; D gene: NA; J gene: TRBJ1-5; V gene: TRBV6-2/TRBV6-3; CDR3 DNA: TGTGCCAGCACCCCGCTGACAGAAAGCAATCAGCCCCAGCATTTT; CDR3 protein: CASTPLTESNQPQHF
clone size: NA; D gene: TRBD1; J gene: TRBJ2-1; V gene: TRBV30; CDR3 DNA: TGTGCCTGGAGTGTATGGGGGACAGGGACGAATGAGCAGTTCTTC; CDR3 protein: CAWSVWGTGTNEQFF
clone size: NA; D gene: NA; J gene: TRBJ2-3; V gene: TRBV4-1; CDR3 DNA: TGCGCCAGCAGCCAACGGGAAAGCACAGATACGCAGTATTTT; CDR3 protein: CASSQRESTDTQYF
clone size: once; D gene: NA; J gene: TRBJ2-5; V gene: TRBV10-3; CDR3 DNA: TGTGCCATCAGTGAAAAGGGGGTGGAGACCCAGTACTTC; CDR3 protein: CAISEKGVETQYF
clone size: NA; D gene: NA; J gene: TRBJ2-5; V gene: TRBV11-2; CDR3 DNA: TGTGCCAGCAGCTTACCGGGTTACCAAGAGACCCAGTACTTC; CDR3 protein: CASSLPGYQETQYF
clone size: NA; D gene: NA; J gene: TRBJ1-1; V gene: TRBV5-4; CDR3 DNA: TGTGCCAGCAGCTTGGCCCTCAGGAACACTGAAGCTTTCTTT; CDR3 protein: CASSLALRNTEAFF
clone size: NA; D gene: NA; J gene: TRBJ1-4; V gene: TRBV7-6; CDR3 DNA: TGTGCCAGCAGCTTATCAAGTTGGGGGGGAGAAAAACTGTTTTTT; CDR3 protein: CASSLSSWGGEKLFF